This T cell receptor beta chain originates from a study of cytomegalovirus exposure and HLA in healthy donors. At the level of the study: A prior study identified 117 million unique TCR beta sequences from some 180 million T cells. Study-wide findings and caveats: Sequences of the TCR beta chain were said to predict the HLA-A and HLA-B alleles of most subjects accurately.

In the case of this clone: What it recognizes is unknown.

Germline CDR1 SGDLS, CDR2 YYNGEE. The CDR3 contains 14 residues. Trimming stripped 4 bases from V and 0 bases from J, with 10 bases between. The PCR made use of 60 Vbeta and 13 Jbeta primers. Clones were read by immunoSEQ multiplex PCR, and TCRdb kept only the in-frame ones, dropping some. The sample holds 100,000 to 150,000 clones, approximately 75% seen once. The sequence came from a woman in her thirties or forties in good health and CMV-seropositive. The sample was PBMCs. The chain joins TRBV9 to TRBJ1-1; D uncertain. CDR3 DNA: TGTGCCAGCAGCCAAAATGGAGTGAACACTGAAGCTTTCTTT. Its protein is CASSQNGVNTEAFF.